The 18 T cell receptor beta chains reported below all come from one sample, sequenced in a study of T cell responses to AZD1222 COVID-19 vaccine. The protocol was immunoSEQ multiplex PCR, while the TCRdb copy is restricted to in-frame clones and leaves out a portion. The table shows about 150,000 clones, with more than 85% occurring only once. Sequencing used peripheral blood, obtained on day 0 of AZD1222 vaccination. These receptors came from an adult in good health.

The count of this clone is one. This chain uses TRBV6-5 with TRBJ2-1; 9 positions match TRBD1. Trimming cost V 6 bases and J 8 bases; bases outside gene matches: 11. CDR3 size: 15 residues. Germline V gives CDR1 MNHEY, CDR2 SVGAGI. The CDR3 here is CASRPGGTGWDEQFF. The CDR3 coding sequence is TGTGCCAGCAGGCCCGGGGGGACAGGGTGGGATGAGCAGTTCTTC.

This chain's CDR3 is CASSYPGQGASGELFF. The CDR3 nucleotides are TGTGCCAGCAGTTACCCGGGACAGGGGGCATCCGGGGAGCTGTTTTTT. The chain carries TRBV6-6 and TRBJ2-2, with 12 bases lining up with TRBD1. Germline loops: CDR1 MNHNY, CDR2 SVGAGI (reference sequence). This CDR3 region has 16 residues. Germline trimming cut 2 bases from V and 6 bases from J; bases unmatched to any gene: 4.

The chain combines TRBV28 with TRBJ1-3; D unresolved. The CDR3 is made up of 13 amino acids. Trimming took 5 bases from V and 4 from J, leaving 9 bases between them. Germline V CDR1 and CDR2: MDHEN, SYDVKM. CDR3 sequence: CASSGLEGNTIYF. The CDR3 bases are TGTGCCAGCAGTGGCCTAGAGGGAAACACCATATATTTT.

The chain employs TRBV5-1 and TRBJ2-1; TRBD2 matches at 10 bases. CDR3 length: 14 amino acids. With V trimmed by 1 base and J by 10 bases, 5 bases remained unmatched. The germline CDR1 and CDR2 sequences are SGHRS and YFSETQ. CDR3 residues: CASSLKREGVEQFF. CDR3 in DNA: TGCGCCAGCAGCTTGAAGCGGGAGGGTGTAGAGCAGTTCTTC.

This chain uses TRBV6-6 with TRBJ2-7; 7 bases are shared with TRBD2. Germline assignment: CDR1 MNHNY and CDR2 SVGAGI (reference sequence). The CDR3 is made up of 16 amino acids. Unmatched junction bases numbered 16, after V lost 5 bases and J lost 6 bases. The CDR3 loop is CASSNLLRELSSEQYF. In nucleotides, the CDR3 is TGTGCCAGCAGTAACCTGTTGCGGGAGCTTTCGAGCGAGCAGTACTTC.

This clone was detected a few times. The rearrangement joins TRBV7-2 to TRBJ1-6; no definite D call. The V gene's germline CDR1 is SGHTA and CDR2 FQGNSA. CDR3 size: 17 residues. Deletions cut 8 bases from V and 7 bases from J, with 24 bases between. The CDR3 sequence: CASGSDPARGFNSPLHF. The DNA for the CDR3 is TGTGCCAGCGGATCGGACCCAGCTCGGGGTTTCAATTCACCCCTCCACTTT.

Written as DNA, the CDR3 is TGTGCCAGCAGTTACTCTTCAGGGGTGAACAACTATGGCTACACCTTC. Amino acids: CASSYSSGVNNYGYTF. This chain joins TRBV6-5 and TRBJ1-2, with D possibly matching TRBD1 (6 bases). The CDR3 extends over 16 amino acids. Trimming cost V 0 bases and J 2 bases, with 13 bases left between them. CDR1 is MNHEY, CDR2 SVGAGI, per germline.

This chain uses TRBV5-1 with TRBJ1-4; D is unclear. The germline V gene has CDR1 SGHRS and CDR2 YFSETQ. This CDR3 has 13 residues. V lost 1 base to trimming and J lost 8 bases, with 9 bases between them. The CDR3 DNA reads TGCGCCAGCAGCTTGTCGTCGGGGGAAAAACTGTTTTTT. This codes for CASSLSSGEKLFF.

CDR3 coding DNA: TGTGCCAGCTCAGCTAAACAGGGGGCAAACACTGAAGCTTTCTTT. Translation gives CASSAKQGANTEAFF. The rearrangement links TRBV18 to TRBJ1-1; 9 nucleotides match TRBD1. The CDR3 length is 15 residues. Trimming at V came to 5 bases and at J to 2 bases, leaving 6 bases not matched to a gene. Germline-derived CDR1 and CDR2 are KGHSH and LQKENI.

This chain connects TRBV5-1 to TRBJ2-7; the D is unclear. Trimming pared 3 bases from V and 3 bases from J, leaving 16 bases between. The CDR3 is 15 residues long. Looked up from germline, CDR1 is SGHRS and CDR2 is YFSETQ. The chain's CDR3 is CASSSWTWARYEQYF. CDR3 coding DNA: TGCGCCAGCAGCTCGTGGACCTGGGCCCGCTACGAGCAGTACTTC.

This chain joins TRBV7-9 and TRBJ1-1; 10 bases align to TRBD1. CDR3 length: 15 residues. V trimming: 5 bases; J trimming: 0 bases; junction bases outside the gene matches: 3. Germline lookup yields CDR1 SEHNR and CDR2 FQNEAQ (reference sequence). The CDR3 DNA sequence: TGTGCCAGCAGCCCGGGACAGGGGTTGAACACTGAAGCTTTCTTT. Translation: CASSPGQGLNTEAFF.

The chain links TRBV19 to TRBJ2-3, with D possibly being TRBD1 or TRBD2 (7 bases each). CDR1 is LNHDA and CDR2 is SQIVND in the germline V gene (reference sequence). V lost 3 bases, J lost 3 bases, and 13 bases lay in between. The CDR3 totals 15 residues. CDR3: CASSIHQGGTDTQYF. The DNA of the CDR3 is TGTGCCAGTAGTATCCATCAGGGGGGGACAGATACGCAGTATTTT.

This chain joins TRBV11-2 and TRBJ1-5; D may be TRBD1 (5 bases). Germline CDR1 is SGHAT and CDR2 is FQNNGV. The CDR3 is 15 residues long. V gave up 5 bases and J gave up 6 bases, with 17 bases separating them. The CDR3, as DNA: TGTGCCAGCAGCCAACGGGCCGGGACGGGTCAGCCCCAGCATTTT. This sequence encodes CASSQRAGTGQPQHF.

The CDR3 bases are TGTGCCAGCAGTGAAGAGGACCTTACCTGGGGTAACTATGGCTACACCTTC. It translates to CASSEEDLTWGNYGYTF. The chain employs TRBV6-1 and TRBJ1-2; D remains ambiguous. The CDR3 runs 17 residues. With 1 base removed from V and 1 base from J, the gap between germline ends came to 16 bases. Germline CDR1 is MNHNS and CDR2 is SASEGT.

The CDR3 reads CASSQAGGSDTEAFF. The CDR3 DNA follows: TGCGCCAGCAGCCAGGCAGGGGGATCGGACACTGAAGCTTTCTTT. The chain combines TRBV5-1 with TRBJ1-1; 7 nucleotides align to TRBD1. CDR1 and CDR2 (germline): SGHRS, YFSETQ. This CDR3 is 15 amino acids long. Germline trimming cut 4 bases from V and 3 bases from J; bases unmatched to any gene: 9. Full variable domain (rest looked up from reference TRBV5-1 and TRBJ1-1): KAGVTQTPRYLIKTRGQQVTLSCSPISGHRSVSWYQQTPGQGLQFLFEYFSETQRNKGNFPGRFSGRQFSNSRSEMNVSTLELGDSALYLCASSQAGGSDTEAFFGQGTRLTVV.

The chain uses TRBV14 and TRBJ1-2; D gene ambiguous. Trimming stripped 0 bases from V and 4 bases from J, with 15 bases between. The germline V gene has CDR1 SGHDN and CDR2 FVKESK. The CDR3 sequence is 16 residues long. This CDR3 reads CASSQEGEALPYGYTF. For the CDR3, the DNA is TGTGCCAGCAGCCAAGAAGGAGAGGCCCTACCCTATGGCTACACCTTC.

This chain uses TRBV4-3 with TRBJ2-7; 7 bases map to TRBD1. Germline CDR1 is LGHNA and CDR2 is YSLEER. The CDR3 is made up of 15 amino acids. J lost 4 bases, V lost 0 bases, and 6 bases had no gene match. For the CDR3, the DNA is TGCGCCAGCAGCCAAGAAAGGGGGCGAAGGTACGAGCAGTACTTC. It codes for CASSQERGRRYEQYF.

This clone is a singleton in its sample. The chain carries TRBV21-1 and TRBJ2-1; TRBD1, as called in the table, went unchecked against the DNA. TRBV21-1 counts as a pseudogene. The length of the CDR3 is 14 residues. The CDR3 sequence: CASSPPTGGNEQFF. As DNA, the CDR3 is TGTGCCAGCAGCCCACCAACAGGGGGTAATGAGCAGTTCTTC.